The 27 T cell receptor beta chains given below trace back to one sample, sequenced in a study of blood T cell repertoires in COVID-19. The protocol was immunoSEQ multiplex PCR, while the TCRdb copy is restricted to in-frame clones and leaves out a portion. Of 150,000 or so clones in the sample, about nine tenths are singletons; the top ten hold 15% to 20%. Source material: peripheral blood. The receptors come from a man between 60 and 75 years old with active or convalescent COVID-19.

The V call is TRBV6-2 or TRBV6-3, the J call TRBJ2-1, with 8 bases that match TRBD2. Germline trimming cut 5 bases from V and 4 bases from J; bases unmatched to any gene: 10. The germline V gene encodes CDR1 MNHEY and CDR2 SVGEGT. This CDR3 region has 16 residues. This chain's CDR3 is CASSGSSGSIYNEQFF. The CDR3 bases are TGTGCCAGCAGTGGGTCCAGCGGGAGTATATACAATGAGCAGTTCTTC.

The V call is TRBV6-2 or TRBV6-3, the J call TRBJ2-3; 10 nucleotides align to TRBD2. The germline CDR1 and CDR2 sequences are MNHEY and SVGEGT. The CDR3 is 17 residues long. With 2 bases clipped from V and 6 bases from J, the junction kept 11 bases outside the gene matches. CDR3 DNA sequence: TGTGCCAGCAGTTACGGTATTAGCGGGGGGCCGGGGGATACGCAGTATTTT. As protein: CASSYGISGGPGDTQYF.

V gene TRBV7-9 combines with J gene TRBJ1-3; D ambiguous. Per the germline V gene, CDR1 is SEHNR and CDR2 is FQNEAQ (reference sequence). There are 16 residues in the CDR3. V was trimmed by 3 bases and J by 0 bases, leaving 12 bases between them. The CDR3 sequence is CASSLWSGTSGNTIYF. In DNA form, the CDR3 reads TGTGCCAGCAGCTTGTGGTCAGGAACCTCTGGAAACACCATATATTTT.

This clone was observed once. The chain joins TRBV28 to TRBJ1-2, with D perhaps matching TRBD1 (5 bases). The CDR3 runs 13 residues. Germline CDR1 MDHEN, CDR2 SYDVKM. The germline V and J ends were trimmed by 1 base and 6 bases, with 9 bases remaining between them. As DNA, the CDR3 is TGTGCCAGCAGTTTATTGACAGCACATGGCTACACCTTC. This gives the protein CASSLLTAHGYTF.

For the CDR3, the DNA is TGTGCCAGCAGTTACTCGAGTGTTGGGGGGACCTACGAGCAGTACTTC. Translation: CASSYSSVGGTYEQYF. The rearrangement joins TRBV6-5 to TRBJ2-7; D may be TRBD2 (6 bases). CDR1 is MNHEY and CDR2 is SVGAGI in the germline V gene. The CDR3 has 16 amino acids. V was cut by 0 bases and J by 2 bases, with 14 bases left in between.

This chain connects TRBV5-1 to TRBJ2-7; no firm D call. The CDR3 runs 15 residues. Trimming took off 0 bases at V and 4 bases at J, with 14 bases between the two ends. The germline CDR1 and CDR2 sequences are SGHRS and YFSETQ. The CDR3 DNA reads TGCGCCAGCAGCTTGGTTGGGCAGGCTGATTACGAGCAGTACTTC. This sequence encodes CASSLVGQADYEQYF.

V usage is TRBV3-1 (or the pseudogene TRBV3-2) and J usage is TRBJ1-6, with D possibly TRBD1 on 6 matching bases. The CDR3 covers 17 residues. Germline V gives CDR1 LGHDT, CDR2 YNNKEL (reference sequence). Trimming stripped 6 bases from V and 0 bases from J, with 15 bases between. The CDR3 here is CASSPTGALSYNSPLHF. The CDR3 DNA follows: TGTGCCAGCAGTCCGACAGGAGCCCTCTCCTATAATTCACCCCTCCACTTT.

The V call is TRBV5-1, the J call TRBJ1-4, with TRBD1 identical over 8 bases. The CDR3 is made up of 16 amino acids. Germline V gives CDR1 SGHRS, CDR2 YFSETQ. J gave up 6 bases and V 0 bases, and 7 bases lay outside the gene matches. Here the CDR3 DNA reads TGCGCCAGCAGCTTGGGACAGGGGATTTCGTATGAAAAACTGTTTTTT. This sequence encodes CASSLGQGISYEKLFF.

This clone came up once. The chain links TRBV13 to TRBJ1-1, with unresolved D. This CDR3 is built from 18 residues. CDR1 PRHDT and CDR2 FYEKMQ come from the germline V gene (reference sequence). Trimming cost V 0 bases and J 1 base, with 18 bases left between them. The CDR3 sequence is CASSLGPPQLGQNTEAFF. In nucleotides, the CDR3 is TGTGCCAGCAGCTTAGGCCCTCCTCAATTGGGCCAGAACACTGAAGCTTTCTTT.

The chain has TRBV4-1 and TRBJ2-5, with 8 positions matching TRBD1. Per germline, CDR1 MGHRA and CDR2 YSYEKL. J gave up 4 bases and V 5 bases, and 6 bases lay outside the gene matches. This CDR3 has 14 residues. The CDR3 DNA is TGCGCCAGCAGCTATGGACAGGGTGGAGAGACCCAGTACTTC. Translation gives CASSYGQGGETQYF.

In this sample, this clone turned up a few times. The chain's CDR3 is CASSLATIPGQGYGYTF. CDR3 nucleotide sequence: TGTGCCAGCAGCTTAGCTACGATCCCGGGACAGGGTTATGGCTACACCTTC. The gene calls are TRBV7-2 and TRBJ1-2; 9 bases are shared with TRBD1. J gave up 5 bases and V 0 bases, and 10 bases lay outside the gene matches. The CDR3 sequence is 17 residues long. The V gene's germline CDR1 is SGHTA and CDR2 FQGNSA.

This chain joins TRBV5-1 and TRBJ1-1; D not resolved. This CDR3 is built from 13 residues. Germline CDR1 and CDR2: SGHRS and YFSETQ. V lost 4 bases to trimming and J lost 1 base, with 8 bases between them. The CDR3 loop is CASSQMSNTEAFF. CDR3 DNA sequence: TGCGCCAGCAGCCAAATGTCGAACACTGAAGCTTTCTTT.

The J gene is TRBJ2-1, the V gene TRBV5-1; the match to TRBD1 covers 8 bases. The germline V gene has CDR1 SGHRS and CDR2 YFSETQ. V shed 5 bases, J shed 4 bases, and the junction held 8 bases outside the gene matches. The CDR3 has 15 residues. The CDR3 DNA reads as TGCGCCAGCAGACGCCAGGGGGCGTCTTACAATGAGCAGTTCTTC. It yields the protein CASRRQGASYNEQFF.

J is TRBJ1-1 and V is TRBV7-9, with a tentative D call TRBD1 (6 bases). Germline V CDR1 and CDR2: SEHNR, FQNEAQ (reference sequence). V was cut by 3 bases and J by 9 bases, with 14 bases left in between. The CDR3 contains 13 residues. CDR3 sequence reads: CASSLQGLQKAFF. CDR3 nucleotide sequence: TGTGCCAGCAGCTTGCAGGGGCTCCAAAAAGCTTTCTTT.

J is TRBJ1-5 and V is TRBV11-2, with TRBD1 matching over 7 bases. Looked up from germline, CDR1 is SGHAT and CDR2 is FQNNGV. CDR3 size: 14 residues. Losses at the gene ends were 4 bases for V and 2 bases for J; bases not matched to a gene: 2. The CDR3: CASSYGQGNQPQHF. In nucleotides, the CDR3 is TGTGCCAGCAGCTATGGACAGGGCAATCAGCCCCAGCATTTT.

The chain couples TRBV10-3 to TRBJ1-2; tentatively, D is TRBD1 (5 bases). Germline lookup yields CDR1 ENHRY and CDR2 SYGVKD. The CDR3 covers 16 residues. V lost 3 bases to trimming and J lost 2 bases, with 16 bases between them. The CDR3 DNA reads TGTGCCATCAGTGACCCTTCGGGGGGGAGGAACTATGGCTACACCTTC. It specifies CAISDPSGGRNYGYTF.

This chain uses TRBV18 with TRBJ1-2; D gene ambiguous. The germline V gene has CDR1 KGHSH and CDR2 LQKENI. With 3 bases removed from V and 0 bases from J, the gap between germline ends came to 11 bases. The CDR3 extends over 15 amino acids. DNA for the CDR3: TGTGCCAGCTCACCTGAGTCAAAAGCTAACTATGGCTACACCTTC. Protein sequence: CASSPESKANYGYTF.

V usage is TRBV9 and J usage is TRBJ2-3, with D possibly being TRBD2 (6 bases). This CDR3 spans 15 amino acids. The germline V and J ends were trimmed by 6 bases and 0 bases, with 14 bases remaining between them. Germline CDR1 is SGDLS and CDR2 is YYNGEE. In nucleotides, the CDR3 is TGTGCCAGCACACAGTTAGCGGCTAGCACAGATACGCAGTATTTT. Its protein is CASTQLAASTDTQYF.

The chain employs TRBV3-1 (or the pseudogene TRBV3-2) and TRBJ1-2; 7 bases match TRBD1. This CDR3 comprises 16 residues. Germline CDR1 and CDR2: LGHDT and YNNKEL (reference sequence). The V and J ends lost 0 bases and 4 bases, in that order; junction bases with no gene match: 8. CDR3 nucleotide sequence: TGTGCCAGCAGCCAAGAAGGGGCAGGGGGGAGCTATGGCTACACCTTC. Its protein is CASSQEGAGGSYGYTF.

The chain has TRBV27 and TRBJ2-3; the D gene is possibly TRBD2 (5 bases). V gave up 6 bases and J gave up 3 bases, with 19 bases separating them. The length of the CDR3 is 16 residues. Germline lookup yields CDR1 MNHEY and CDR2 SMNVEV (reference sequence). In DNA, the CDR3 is TGTGCCAGCAGCCTCCGGGCATTCACGGGGACAGATACGCAGTATTTT. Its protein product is CASSLRAFTGTDTQYF.

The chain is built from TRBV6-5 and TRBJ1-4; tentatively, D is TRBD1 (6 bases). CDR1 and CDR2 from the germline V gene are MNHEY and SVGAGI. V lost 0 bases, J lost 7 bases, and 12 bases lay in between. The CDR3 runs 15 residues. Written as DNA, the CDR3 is TGTGCCAGCAGTTACTCGGCAGGGGCTGGTGAAAAACTGTTTTTT. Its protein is CASSYSAGAGEKLFF.

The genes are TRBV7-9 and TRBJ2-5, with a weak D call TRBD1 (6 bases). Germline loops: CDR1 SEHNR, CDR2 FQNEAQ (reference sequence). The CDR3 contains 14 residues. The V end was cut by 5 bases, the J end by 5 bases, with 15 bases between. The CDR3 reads CASSLRYRDETQYF. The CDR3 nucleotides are TGTGCCAGCAGCCTCAGGTACAGGGACGAGACCCAGTACTTC. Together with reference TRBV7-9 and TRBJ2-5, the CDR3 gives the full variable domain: DTGVSQNPRHKITKRGQNVTFRCDPISEHNRLYWYRQTLGQGPEFLTYFQNEAQLEKSRLLSDRFSAERPKGSFSTLEIQRTEQGDSAMYLCASSLRYRDETQYFGPGTRLLVL.

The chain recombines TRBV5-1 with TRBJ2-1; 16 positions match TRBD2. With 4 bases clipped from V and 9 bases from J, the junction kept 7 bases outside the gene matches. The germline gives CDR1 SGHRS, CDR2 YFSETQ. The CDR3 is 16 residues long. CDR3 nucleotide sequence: TGCGCCAGCAGCGGGACTAGCGGGAGGGCAAGGGGTGAGCAGTTCTTC. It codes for CASSGTSGRARGEQFF.

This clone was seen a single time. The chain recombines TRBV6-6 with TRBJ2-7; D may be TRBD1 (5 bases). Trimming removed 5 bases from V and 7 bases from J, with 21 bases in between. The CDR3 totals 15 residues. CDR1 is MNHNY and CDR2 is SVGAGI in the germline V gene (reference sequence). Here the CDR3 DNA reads TGTGCCAGCAGTGTACAGACAGTAGGGTTTCGGGAGCAGTACTTC. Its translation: CASSVQTVGFREQYF.

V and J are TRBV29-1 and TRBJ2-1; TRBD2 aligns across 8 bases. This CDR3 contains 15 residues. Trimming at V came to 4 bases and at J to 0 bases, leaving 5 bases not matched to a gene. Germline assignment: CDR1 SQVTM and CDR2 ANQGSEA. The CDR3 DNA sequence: TGCAGCGTTGTCGGCGGGAGGCTCTCCTACAATGAGCAGTTCTTC. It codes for CSVVGGRLSYNEQFF.

The CDR3 protein is CASSLIGARENYEQYF. The CDR3 DNA reads TGTGCCAGCAGCTTAATTGGGGCCAGGGAAAACTACGAGCAGTACTTC. V and J are TRBV5-4 and TRBJ2-7, with a tentative D call TRBD1 (5 bases). The CDR3 is 16 amino acids. Germline V lookup: CDR1 SGHNT, CDR2 YYREEE (reference sequence). V was clipped by 2 bases and J by 3 bases, with 18 bases between them.

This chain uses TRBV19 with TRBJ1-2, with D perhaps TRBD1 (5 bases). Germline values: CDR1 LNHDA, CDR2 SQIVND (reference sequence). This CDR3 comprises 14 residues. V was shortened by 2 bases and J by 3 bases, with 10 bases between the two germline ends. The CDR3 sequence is CASSILWGDYGYTF. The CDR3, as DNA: TGTGCCAGTAGTATATTGTGGGGGGACTATGGCTACACCTTC.